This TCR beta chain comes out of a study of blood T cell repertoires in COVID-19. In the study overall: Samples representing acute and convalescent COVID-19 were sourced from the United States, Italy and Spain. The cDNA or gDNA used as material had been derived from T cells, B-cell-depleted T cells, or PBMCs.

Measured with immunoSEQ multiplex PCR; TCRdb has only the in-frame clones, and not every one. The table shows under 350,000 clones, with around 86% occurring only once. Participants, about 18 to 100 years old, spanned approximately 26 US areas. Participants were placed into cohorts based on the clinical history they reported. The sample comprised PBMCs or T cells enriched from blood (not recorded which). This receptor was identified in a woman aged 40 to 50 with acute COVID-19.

CDR3 in DNA: TGTGCCAGCAGCCGAGTGAGGTCTCGACAGGGATCCGGTACTAACTATGGCTACACCTTC. Amino acids: CASSRVRSRQGSGTNYGYTF. This chain joins TRBV7-8 and TRBJ1-2; 7 bases agree with TRBD1. The ends lost 5 bases at V and 0 bases at J; junction bases unmatched: 21. CDR1 and CDR2 (germline): SGHVS, FQNEAQ. The CDR3 has 20 amino acids.